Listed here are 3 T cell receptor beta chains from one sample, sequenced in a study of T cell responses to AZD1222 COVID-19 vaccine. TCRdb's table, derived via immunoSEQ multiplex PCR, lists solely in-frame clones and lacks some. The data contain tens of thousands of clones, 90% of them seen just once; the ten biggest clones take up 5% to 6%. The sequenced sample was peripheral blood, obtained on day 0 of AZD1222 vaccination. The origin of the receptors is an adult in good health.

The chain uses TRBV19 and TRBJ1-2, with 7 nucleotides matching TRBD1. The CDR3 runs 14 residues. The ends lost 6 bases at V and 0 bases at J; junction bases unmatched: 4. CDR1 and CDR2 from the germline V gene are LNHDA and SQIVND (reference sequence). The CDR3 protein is CASRSTGSNYGYTF. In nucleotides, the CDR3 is TGTGCCAGTAGGTCGACAGGGTCTAACTATGGCTACACCTTC.

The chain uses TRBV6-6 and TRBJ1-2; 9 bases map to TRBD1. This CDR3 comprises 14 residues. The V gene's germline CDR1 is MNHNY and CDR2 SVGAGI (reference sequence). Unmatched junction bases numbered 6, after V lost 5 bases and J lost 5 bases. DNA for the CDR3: TGTGCCAGCAGTCCCGGGACAGGGTGGTATGGCTACACCTTC. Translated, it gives CASSPGTGWYGYTF.

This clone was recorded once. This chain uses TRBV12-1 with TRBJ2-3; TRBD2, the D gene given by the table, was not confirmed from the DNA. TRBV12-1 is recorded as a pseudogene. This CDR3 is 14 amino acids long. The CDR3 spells CASSISVRTDTQYF. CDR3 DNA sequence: TGTGCCAGCAGTATCTCGGTCCGGACAGATACGCAGTATTTT.